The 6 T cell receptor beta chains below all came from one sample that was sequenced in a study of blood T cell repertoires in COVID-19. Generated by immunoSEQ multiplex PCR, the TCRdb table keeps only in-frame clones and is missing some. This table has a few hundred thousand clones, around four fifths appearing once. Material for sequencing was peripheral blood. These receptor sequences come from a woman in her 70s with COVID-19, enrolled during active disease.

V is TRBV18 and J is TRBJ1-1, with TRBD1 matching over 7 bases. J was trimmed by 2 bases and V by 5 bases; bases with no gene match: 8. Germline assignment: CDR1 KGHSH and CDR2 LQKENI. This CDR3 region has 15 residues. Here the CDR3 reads CASSSGQSQNTEAFF. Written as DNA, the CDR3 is TGTGCCAGCTCATCGGGACAGTCACAAAACACTGAAGCTTTCTTT.

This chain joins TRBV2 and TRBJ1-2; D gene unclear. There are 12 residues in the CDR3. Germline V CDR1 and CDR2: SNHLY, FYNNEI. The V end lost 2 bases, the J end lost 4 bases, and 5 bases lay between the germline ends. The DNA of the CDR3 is TGTGCCAGCAGTGAATCCAGCTATGGCTACACCTTC. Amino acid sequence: CASSESSYGYTF.

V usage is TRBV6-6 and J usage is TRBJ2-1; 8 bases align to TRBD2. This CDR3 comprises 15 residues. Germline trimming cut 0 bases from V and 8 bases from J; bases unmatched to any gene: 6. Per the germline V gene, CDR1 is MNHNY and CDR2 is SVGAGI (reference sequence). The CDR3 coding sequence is TGTGCCAGCAGTTACTCGATGGTAGCGGGACATGAGCAGTTCTTC. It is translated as CASSYSMVAGHEQFF.

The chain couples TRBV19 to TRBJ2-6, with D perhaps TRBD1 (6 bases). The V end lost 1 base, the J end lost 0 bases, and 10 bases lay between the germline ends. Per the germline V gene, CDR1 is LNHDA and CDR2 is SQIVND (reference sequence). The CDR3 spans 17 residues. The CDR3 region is CASSIGDTLSGANVLTF. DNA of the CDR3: TGTGCCAGTAGTATAGGGGACACACTCTCTGGGGCCAACGTCCTGACTTTC.

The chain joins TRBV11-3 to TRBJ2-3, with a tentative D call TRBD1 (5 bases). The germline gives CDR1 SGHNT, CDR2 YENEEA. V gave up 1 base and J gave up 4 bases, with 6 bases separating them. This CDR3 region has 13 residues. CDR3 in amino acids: CASSLGGPDTQYF. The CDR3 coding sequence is TGTGCCAGCAGCTTAGGGGGCCCAGATACGCAGTATTTT.

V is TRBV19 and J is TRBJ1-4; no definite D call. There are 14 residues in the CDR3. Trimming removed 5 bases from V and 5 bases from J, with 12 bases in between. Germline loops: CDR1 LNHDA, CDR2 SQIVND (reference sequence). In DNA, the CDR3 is TGTGCCAGTAGTCCCCGGAGTGACAATGAAAAACTGTTTTTT. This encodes CASSPRSDNEKLFF.